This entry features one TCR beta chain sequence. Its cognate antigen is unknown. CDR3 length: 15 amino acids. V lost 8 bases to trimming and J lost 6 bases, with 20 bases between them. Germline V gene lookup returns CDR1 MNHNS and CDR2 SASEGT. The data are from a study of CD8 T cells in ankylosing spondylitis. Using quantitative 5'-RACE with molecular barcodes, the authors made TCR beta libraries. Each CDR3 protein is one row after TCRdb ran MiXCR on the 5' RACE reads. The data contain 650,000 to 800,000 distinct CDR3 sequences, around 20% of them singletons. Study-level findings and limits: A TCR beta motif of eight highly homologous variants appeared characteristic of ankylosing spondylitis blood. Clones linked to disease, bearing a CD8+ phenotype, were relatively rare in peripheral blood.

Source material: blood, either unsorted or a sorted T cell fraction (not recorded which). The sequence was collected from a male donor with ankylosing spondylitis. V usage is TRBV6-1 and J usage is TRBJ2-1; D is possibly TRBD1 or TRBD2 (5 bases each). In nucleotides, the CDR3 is TGTGCCAGCTGGACCGACCGCCTCGGGGCCAATGAGCAGTTCTTC. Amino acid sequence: CASWTDRLGANEQFF.